The source of this T cell receptor (beta chain) is a study of blood T cell repertoires in COVID-19. This CDR3 spans 16 amino acids. The germline gives CDR1 LGHNA, CDR2 YNFKEQ. Trimming removed 3 bases from V and 9 bases from J, with 21 bases in between. This clone was seen a handful of times. Per the original methods: Reference gene primer amplification in the assay estimated nucleated cell counts. TCRdb's copy holds only in-frame clones and misses some; the assay was immunoSEQ multiplex PCR. Clone size and V and J calls were adopted from that table, with D and trimming inferred from the DNA. The sample carries 180,000 or so clones, approximately 86% recorded once.

Material: peripheral blood. V gene TRBV4-2 combines with J gene TRBJ1-5, with D perhaps matching TRBD1 (6 bases). This clonotype was obtained from an older man with acute or convalescent COVID-19. The CDR3 coding sequence is TGTGCCAGCAGCCATAGGGCGGGGGGGGCCATGGCGCCCCAGCATTTT. Its protein product is CASSHRAGGAMAPQHF.